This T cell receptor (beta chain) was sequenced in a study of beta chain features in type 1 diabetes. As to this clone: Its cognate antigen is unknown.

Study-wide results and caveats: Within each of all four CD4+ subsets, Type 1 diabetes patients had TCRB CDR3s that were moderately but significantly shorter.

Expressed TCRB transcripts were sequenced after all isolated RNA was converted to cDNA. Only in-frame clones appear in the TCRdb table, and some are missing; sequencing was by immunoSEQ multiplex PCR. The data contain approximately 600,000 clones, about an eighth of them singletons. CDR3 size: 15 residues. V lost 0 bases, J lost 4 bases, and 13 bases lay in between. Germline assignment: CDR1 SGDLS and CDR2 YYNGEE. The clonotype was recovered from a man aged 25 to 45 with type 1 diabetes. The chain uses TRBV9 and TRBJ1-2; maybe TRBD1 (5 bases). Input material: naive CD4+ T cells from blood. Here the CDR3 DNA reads TGTGCCAGCAGCGTAGTAGGGCAGGGACCCTATGGCTACACCTTC. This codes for CASSVVGQGPYGYTF. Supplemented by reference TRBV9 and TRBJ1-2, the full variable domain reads DSGVTQTPKHLITATGQRVTLRCSPRSGDLSVYWYQQSLDQGLQFLIQYYNGEERAKGNILERFSAQQFPDLHSELNLSSLELGDSALYFCASSVVGQGPYGYTFGSGTRLTVV.